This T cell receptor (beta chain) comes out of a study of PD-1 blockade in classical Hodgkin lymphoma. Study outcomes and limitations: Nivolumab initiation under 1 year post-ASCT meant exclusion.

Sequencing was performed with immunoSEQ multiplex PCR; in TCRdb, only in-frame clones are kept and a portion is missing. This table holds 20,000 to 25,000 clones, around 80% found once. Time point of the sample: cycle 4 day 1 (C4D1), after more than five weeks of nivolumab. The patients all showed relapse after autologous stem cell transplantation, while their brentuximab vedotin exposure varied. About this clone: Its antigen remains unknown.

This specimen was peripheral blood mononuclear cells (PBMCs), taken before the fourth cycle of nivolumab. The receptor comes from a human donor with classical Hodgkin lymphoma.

Here the CDR3 reads CASVGADTQYF. CDR3 coding DNA: TGTGCCAGCGTAGGAGCAGATACGCAGTATTTT. The rearrangement uses TRBV6-5 and TRBJ2-3, with unresolved D. The CDR3 has 11 residues. The germline gives CDR1 MNHEY, CDR2 SVGAGI. V lost 8 bases and J lost 4, with 7 bases in between.